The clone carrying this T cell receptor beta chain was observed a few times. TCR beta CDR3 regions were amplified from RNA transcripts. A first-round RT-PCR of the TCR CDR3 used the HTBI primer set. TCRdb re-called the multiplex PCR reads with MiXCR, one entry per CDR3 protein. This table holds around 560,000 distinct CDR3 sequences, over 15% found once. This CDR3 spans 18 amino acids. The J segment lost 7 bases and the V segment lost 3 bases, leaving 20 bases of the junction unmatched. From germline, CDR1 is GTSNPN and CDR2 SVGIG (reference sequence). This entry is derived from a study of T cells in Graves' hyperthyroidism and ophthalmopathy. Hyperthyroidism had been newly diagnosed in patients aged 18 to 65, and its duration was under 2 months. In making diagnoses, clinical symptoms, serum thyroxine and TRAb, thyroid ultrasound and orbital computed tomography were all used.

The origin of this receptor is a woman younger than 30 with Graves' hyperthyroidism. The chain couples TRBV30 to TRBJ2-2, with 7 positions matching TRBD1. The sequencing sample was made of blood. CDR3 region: CAWSGKDRAITSYGELFF. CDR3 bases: TGTGCCTGGAGCGGAAAAGACAGGGCGATCACTTCATACGGGGAGCTGTTTTTT.